This T cell receptor beta chain was sequenced for a study of blood T cell repertoires in COVID-19. Study information: Sources were T cells, B-cell-depleted T cells, or PBMCs; the material itself was cDNA or gDNA.

Authors' methods: Amplified reference gene primers provided the basis for estimating nucleated cell counts. This table comes from immunoSEQ multiplex PCR, and its TCRdb copy is limited to in-frame clones, with some not included. D and trimming come from the DNA, and the V and J calls and clone size come from that table. Of some 100,000 clones listed, around four fifths were seen once; the top ten hold 12%. Trimming took 0 bases from V and 1 from J; bases not matched to a gene: 0. The CDR3 length is 15 residues. From germline, CDR1 is SGHNT and CDR2 YYREEE (reference sequence). V is TRBV5-4 and J is TRBJ1-1; 10 bases align to TRBD1. The sample was peripheral blood. The source is a woman in her 70s with active or convalescent COVID-19. The CDR3 region is CASSLGTGGNTEAFF. The CDR3 DNA reads TGTGCCAGCAGCTTGGGGACAGGGGGGAACACTGAAGCTTTCTTT.